The text below deals with one T cell receptor (beta chain). Antigen: not known. Using immunoSEQ multiplex PCR, the repertoire was profiled, and TCRdb retains in-frame clones only, with some absent. This sample yields 65,000 to 90,000 clones, of which roughly 74% are seen a single time; around 3% belongs to the top ten. V was pared by 1 base and J by 8 bases, with 16 bases between. The CDR3 has 15 amino acids. CDR1 SNHLY and CDR2 FYNNEI come from the germline V gene. The data stem from a study of vaccination effects on CD4 cells after COVID-19. Study as a whole: Each participant was given two doses of one vaccine (BNT162b2 or mRNA-1273).

Viral peptide pools were used in the ViraFEST assay to expand antigen-specific CD4+ T cells, and sequencing came afterward. The authors isolated CD4+ T cells after around 10 days of culture. Among the vaccine recipients, none had a prior SARS-CoV-2 infection, and nucleocapsid antibodies were negative. Both day 3 and day 7 saw half the medium replaced with IL-2 medium. The sample in question was CD4+ T cells from PBMCs cultured with HCoV-NL63 spike peptides, obtained before COVID-19 vaccination. This sequence originates from a human donor who received a COVID-19 vaccine. The V and J genes are TRBV2 and TRBJ2-3; D not certain. The CDR3 protein is CASSEDGHRSGTQYF. The CDR3 DNA reads TGTGCCAGCAGTGAAGATGGGCACAGATCGGGTACGCAGTATTTT.